This is a list of T cell receptor beta chains from one sample in a study of T cell responses to AZD1222 COVID-19 vaccine. The protocol was immunoSEQ multiplex PCR, while the TCRdb copy is restricted to in-frame clones and leaves out a portion. The data show roughly 100,000 clones, 75% to 90% seen once. The specimen was peripheral blood, collected on day 0 of AZD1222 vaccination. The receptors shown here come from an adult in good health. The CDR3 runs from the conserved cysteine through the conserved F or W. D genes are given only for firm matches. Only some rows state a clone size, as once, few, many or a class for expanded clones.

clone size	V gene	D gene	J gene	CDR3 DNA	CDR3 protein
-	TRBV3-1/TRBV3-2	-	TRBJ2-7	TGTGCCAGCAGCCAAGAAATGGTGGCCGGGAGCTCCTACGAGCAGTACTTC	CASSQEMVAGSSYEQYF
-	TRBV5-1	-	TRBJ1-1	TGCGCCAGCAGCTTGGGGCCAGGGAACACTGAAGCTTTCTTT	CASSLGPGNTEAFF
-	TRBV7-2	TRBD1	TRBJ1-5	TGTGCCAGCAGTGGGGGACAGGGAGCACGTCAGCCCCAGCATTTT	CASSGGQGARQPQHF
-	TRBV2	-	TRBJ1-5	TGTGCCAGCAGTGAATGGAGCAGGGTACAGCCCCAGCATTTT	CASSEWSRVQPQHF
-	TRBV18	-	TRBJ2-1	TGTGCCAGCTCACCACCGGGAGGACCTTCCTACAATGAGCAGTTCTTC	CASSPPGGPSYNEQFF
-	TRBV27	-	TRBJ1-5	TGTGCCAGCAGTTTATCCCCCTTGGAGGGGTGGAATCAGCCCCAGCATTTT	CASSLSPLEGWNQPQHF
-	TRBV4-3	-	TRBJ2-7	TGCGCCAGCAGCCAAGAAATCTCCGGGACTGTCTCCTACGAGCAGTACTTC	CASSQEISGTVSYEQYF
-	TRBV5-6	-	TRBJ1-4	TGTGCCAGCAGCTTGCGGCGGGTCAGCGAAAAACTGTTTTTT	CASSLRRVSEKLFF
once	TRBV2	-	TRBJ1-1	TGTGCCAGCAGTAAAAACCAAGGGGTTTTGAACACTGAAGCTTTCTTT	CASSKNQGVLNTEAFF
-	TRBV9	-	TRBJ2-2	TGTGCCAGCAGCGTTTCGGCGTACTCCGACACCGGGGAGCTGTTTTTT	CASSVSAYSDTGELFF
-	TRBV19	-	TRBJ2-2	TGTGCCAGTAGTATGCTTCTGGGTAACACCGGGGAGCTGTTTTTT	CASSMLLGNTGELFF
-	TRBV4-3	TRBD1	TRBJ2-2	TGCGCCAGCAGCCAACCGGGACAGGGGTCCCCCGGGGAGCTGTTTTTT	CASSQPGQGSPGELFF
-	TRBV20-1	-	TRBJ1-2	TGCAGTGCTCCTGGGACTTATGGCTACACCTTC	CSAPGTYGYTF
-	TRBV19	TRBD1	TRBJ2-2	TGTGCCAGTAGTACGAAACAGGGGGCAAGCGGGGAGCTGTTTTTT	CASSTKQGASGELFF
-	TRBV6-5	-	TRBJ2-2	TGTGCCAGCAGTTTTCGACAGGCGAACACCGGGGAGCTGTTTTTT	CASSFRQANTGELFF
-	TRBV19	-	TRBJ2-7	TGTGCCAGTAGTGGCCGTGCGGACGAGCAGTACTTC	CASSGRADEQYF
-	TRBV3-1/TRBV3-2	TRBD1	TRBJ1-1	TGTGCCAGCAGCCCGGAGCGAGGACAGGCTCTCAAGGACACTGAAGCTTTCTTT	CASSPERGQALKDTEAFF
few	TRBV10-2	TRBD2	TRBJ2-3	TGCGCCAGCAGTGAGCCGGGAGGGTCAGATACGCAGTATTTT	CASSEPGGSDTQYF
few	TRBV19	TRBD1	TRBJ2-2	TGTGCCAGTAGTCAACAGGGGGCCGGGGAGCTGTTTTTT	CASSQQGAGELFF
-	TRBV28	-	TRBJ1-2	TGTGCCAGCAGTCTGGGGGTCTATGGCTACACCTTC	CASSLGVYGYTF
-	TRBV19	-	TRBJ2-7	TGTGCCAGTAGTATATCGTCAGGGCCCTCCTACGAGCAGTACTTC	CASSISSGPSYEQYF
-	TRBV7-2	TRBD2	TRBJ2-1	TGTGCCAGCAGCTTAGGTGGGACTAGCGGGAGCCCCAAGTACAATGAGCAGTTCTTC	CASSLGGTSGSPKYNEQFF